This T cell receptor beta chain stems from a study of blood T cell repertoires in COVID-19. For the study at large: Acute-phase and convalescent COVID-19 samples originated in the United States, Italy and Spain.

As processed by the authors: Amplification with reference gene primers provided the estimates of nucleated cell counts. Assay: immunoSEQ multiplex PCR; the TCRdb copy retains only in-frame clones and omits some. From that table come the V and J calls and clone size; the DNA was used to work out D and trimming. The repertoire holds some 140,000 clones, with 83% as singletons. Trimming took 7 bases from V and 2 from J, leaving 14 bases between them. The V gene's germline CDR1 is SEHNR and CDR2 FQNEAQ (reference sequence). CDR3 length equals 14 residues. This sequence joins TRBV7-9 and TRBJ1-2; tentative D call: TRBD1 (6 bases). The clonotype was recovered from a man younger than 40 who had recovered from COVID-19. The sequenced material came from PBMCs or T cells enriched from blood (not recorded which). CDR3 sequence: CASTLTGTNYGYTF. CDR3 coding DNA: TGTGCCAGCACCCTTACAGGGACGAACTATGGCTACACCTTC.